This T cell receptor beta chain is drawn from a study of cytomegalovirus exposure and HLA in healthy donors. Trimming took off 5 bases at V and 2 bases at J, with 16 bases between the two ends. Germline V CDR1 and CDR2: SGHRS, YFSETQ. CDR3 length: 15 residues. Researchers ran the PCR with 60 Vbeta and 13 Jbeta primers. Assay used: immunoSEQ multiplex PCR; TCRdb lists only in-frame clones, some missing. This table has over 45,000 clones, around three quarters appearing once. V is TRBV5-1 and J is TRBJ2-5; tentatively, D is TRBD2 (7 bases). This clonotype was sampled from a female donor in good health and CMV-seronegative. The sequenced sample was PBMCs. CDR3 loop: CASSLGGASQETQYF. For the CDR3, the DNA is TGCGCCAGCAGTCTGGGGGGGGCCTCACAAGAGACCCAGTACTTC.